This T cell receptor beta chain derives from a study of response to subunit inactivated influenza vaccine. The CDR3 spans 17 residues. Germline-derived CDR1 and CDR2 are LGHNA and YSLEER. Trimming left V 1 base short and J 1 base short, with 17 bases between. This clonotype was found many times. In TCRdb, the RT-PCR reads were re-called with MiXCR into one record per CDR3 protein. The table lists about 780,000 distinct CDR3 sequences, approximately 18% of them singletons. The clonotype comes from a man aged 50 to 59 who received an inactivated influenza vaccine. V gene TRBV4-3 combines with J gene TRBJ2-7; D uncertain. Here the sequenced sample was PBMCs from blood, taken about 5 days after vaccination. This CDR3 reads CASSQARPSLGSYEQYF. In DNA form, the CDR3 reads TGCGCCAGCAGCCAAGCACGCCCTTCTCTGGGGTCCTACGAGCAGTACTTC.